What follows is one TCR beta chain and its context. The sample belongs to a study of OX40 agonist ivuxolimab in advanced cancers. Clones were read by immunoSEQ multiplex PCR, and TCRdb kept only the in-frame ones, dropping some. The sample lists some 11,000 clones; about 85% were seen once. Drawing of blood for sampling happened at baseline, at cycle 4 day 1, and at cycle 7 day 1. CDR3 length: 14 amino acids. Germline V gene data show CDR1 as SGHDT and CDR2 as YYEEEE. V lost 2 bases and J lost 1, with 10 bases in between. The clonotype was recovered from an adult with an advanced solid tumor such as melanoma, head and neck, liver or kidney cancer. The chain has TRBV5-6 and TRBJ2-7; no firm D call. Sequences were derived from CD4+ or CD8+ T cells sorted from blood, sampled in a trial of the OX40 agonist ivuxolimab. CDR3 in amino acids: CASSFGLGSYEQYF. CDR3 in DNA: TGTGCCAGCAGCTTCGGGCTAGGGTCCTACGAGCAGTACTTC.